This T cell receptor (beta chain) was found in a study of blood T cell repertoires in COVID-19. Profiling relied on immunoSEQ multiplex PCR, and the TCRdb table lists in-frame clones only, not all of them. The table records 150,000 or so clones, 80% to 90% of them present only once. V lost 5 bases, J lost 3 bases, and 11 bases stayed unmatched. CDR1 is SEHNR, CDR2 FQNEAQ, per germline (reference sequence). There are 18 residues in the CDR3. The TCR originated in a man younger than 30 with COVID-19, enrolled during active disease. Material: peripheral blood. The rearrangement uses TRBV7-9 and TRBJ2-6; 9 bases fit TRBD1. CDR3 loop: CASSPPRTGESGANVLTF. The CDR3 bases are TGTGCCAGCAGCCCCCCCCGGACAGGGGAAAGTGGGGCCAACGTCCTGACTTTC.